This T cell receptor beta chain is from a study of CD8+ T cells in alopecia areata. Extraction of RNA preceded its reverse transcription into cDNA, which served as the sequencing template. The method was immunoSEQ multiplex PCR; TCRdb's version includes in-frame clones alone and lacks a portion of them. The repertoire holds 60,000 to 70,000 clones, with roughly 44% as singletons. The CDR3 consists of 15 residues. Germline-derived CDR1 and CDR2 are SGDLS and YYNGEE. The ends lost 3 bases at V and 4 bases at J; junction bases unmatched: 8. This sequence originates from a human donor with alopecia areata. This sample comprised CD8+ T cells sorted from blood, obtained at week 0. This chain connects TRBV9 to TRBJ2-5; 8 nucleotides align to TRBD2. DNA for the CDR3: TGTGCCAGCAGCGCTTCCGGGACTAGGGGAGAGACCCAGTACTTC. The encoded protein is CASSASGTRGETQYF.